This record covers a single T cell receptor (beta chain). Per the authors' pipeline: Scientists estimated how many nucleated cells there were by amplifying reference gene primers. Sequenced by immunoSEQ multiplex PCR; TCRdb stores in-frame clones only, minus some. D and trimming were read from the DNA, whereas the V and J calls and clone size are those reported in that table. The data show 120,000 or so clones, with around 87% seen just once and just under 30% held by the top ten. The data belong to a study of blood T cell repertoires in COVID-19. Sample: peripheral blood. This sequence was found in a woman in her seventies with acute or convalescent COVID-19.

The CDR3 DNA sequence: TGCGCCAGCAGCCTTCCCCCTAGACAGGGTTTTAACTATGGCTACACCTTC. Its protein product is CASSLPPRQGFNYGYTF. V and J are TRBV4-1 and TRBJ1-2; 7 bases are a match to TRBD1. Losses at the gene ends were 4 bases for V and 1 base for J; bases not matched to a gene: 12. This CDR3 has 17 residues. From germline, CDR1 is MGHRA and CDR2 YSYEKL.